A single sample is the source of the 29 T cell receptor beta chains below, sequenced in a study of blood T cell repertoires in COVID-19. This table comes from immunoSEQ multiplex PCR, and its TCRdb copy is limited to in-frame clones, with some not included. Among about 260,000 clones listed, around 90% were seen once. Sequenced material: peripheral blood. The receptors were gathered from a human donor in a cohort sampled during active COVID-19.

The gene calls are TRBV3-1 (or the pseudogene TRBV3-2) and TRBJ1-5; perhaps TRBD1 as D (5 bases). The CDR3 is 14 residues long. Germline V gene lookup returns CDR1 LGHDT and CDR2 YNNKEL (reference sequence). The V end was cut by 3 bases, the J end by 8 bases, with 14 bases between. The CDR3 is CASSHPAGDEPQHF. The CDR3 bases are TGTGCCAGCAGCCACCCCGCGGGGGACGAGCCCCAGCATTTT.

This chain joins TRBV27 and TRBJ2-1; TRBD2 matches at 7 bases. Germline values: CDR1 MNHEY, CDR2 SMNVEV (reference sequence). This CDR3 has 14 amino acids. V lost 3 bases, J lost 6 bases, and 5 bases stayed unmatched. The CDR3, as DNA: TGTGCCAGCAGTTTCAGCGGGACCGTCAATGAGCAGTTCTTC. Encoded protein: CASSFSGTVNEQFF.

The chain is built from TRBV11-2 and TRBJ2-7; perhaps TRBD2 as D (5 bases). The germline V gene encodes CDR1 SGHAT and CDR2 FQNNGV. V was trimmed by 5 bases and J by 0 bases, leaving 11 bases between them. This CDR3 comprises 14 residues. In DNA, the CDR3 is TGTGCCAGCAGCCGGACTGGGAGCTCCTACGAGCAGTACTTC. Residues: CASSRTGSSYEQYF. Drawing the rest from reference TRBV11-2 and TRBJ2-7, the complete variable domain is EAGVAQSPRYKIIEKRQSVAFWCNPISGHATLYWYQQILGQGPKLLIQFQNNGVVDDSQLPKDRFSAERLKGVDSTLKIQPAKLEDSAVYLCASSRTGSSYEQYFGPGTRLTVT.

The count of this clone is one. V and J are TRBV6-5 and TRBJ1-2; D not certain. Per germline, CDR1 MNHEY and CDR2 SVGAGI. The CDR3 consists of 14 residues. The V end was cut by 6 bases, the J end by 5 bases, with 16 bases between. DNA of the CDR3: TGTGCCAGCAGCCCAGGTGTCGGAGGGTATGGCTACACCTTC. This encodes CASSPGVGGYGYTF.

This chain connects TRBV30 to TRBJ1-1; TRBD1 might be the D (6 bases). The CDR3 extends over 14 amino acids. V lost 7 bases and J 0 bases, leaving 15 bases between the germline ends. Germline V lookup: CDR1 GTSNPN, CDR2 SVGIG (reference sequence). In DNA, the CDR3 is TGTGCCTTGCAAAGAGGGGGGGTGAACACTGAAGCTTTCTTT. Translating gives CALQRGGVNTEAFF.

The rearrangement links TRBV6-6 to TRBJ1-2, with 12 bases fitting TRBD1. The CDR3 has 16 residues. Losses at the gene ends were 4 bases for V and 5 bases for J; bases not matched to a gene: 8. The germline CDR1 and CDR2 sequences are MNHNY and SVGAGI (reference sequence). The CDR3 sequence: CASSSPGTGGDYGYTF. In nucleotides, the CDR3 is TGTGCCAGCAGTTCTCCCGGGACAGGGGGCGATTATGGCTACACCTTC.

The chain has TRBV4-3 and TRBJ2-3, with 10 bases identical to TRBD2. The CDR3 is 16 amino acids. Germline values: CDR1 LGHNA, CDR2 YSLEER. Unmatched junction bases numbered 6, after V lost 1 base and J lost 5 bases. The CDR3 nucleotides read TGCGCCAGCAGCCAAGGAGCGGGGGGGCAGAGAGATACGCAGTATTTT. It is translated as CASSQGAGGQRDTQYF.

This sequence joins TRBV11-2 and TRBJ2-7; tentatively, D is TRBD2 (6 bases). Per the germline V gene, CDR1 is SGHAT and CDR2 is FQNNGV. The CDR3 totals 14 residues. V was clipped by 3 bases and J by 3 bases, with 12 bases between them. The CDR3 DNA reads TGTGCCAGCAGCTTCACCGGGGGAGTCTACGAGCAGTACTTC. Amino acid sequence: CASSFTGGVYEQYF.

J is TRBJ1-3 and V is TRBV5-8; D is ambiguous. Germline CDR1 SGHTS, CDR2 YDEGEE. V shed 1 base and J shed 0 bases, with 14 bases lying between them. CDR3 size: 17 residues. DNA for the CDR3: TGTGCCAGCAGCTTGCGACTGAGAGCTAACTCTGGAAACACCATATATTTT. It is translated as CASSLRLRANSGNTIYF.

The rearrangement joins TRBV15 to TRBJ1-4, with 7 bases matching TRBD1. Germline trimming cut 0 bases from V and 1 base from J; bases unmatched to any gene: 17. CDR1 and CDR2 (germline): LNHNV, YYDKDF (reference sequence). The CDR3 runs 21 residues. CDR3 sequence: CATSREQNRGRIEETNEKLFF. As DNA, the CDR3 is TGTGCCACCAGCAGAGAACAGAACAGGGGAAGGATTGAGGAAACTAATGAAAAACTGTTTTTT.

This chain joins TRBV28 and TRBJ1-6; possible D gene TRBD1, 6 bases. Trimming removed 6 bases at V and 2 bases at J, with 11 bases between. Germline V CDR1 and CDR2: MDHEN, SYDVKM. The CDR3 contains 15 residues. CDR3 sequence: CASRLTGTYNSPLHF. CDR3 nucleotides: TGTGCCAGCAGGCTGACAGGCACCTATAATTCACCCCTCCACTTT.

CDR3 protein: CASSLGDTYEQYF. The CDR3 nucleotides are TGTGCCAGCAGCTTGGGGGACACGTACGAGCAGTACTTC. V and J are TRBV5-6 and TRBJ2-7; D might be TRBD1 (6 bases). The CDR3 loop spans 13 amino acids. Germline V gene sequence: CDR1 SGHDT, CDR2 YYEEEE. The ends were cut back, 0 bases at V and 4 bases at J, with 8 bases in the middle.

The V gene is TRBV4-1, the J gene TRBJ1-3; unclear D gene. The CDR3 is 15 residues long. Trimming removed 5 bases at V and 0 bases at J, with 11 bases between. Germline assignment: CDR1 MGHRA and CDR2 YSYEKL. The CDR3 region is CASSNPGSSGNTIYF. The CDR3 region has the DNA TGCGCCAGCAGCAACCCGGGGAGCTCTGGAAACACCATATATTTT.

On this clone: Its ends do not fully match the called genes, so a read error is possible. The V call is TRBV6-5, the J call TRBJ1-2, with D perhaps matching TRBD1 (5 bases). The CDR3 has 14 residues. CDR1 is MNHEY, CDR2 SVGAGI, per germline. CDR3 protein: CASSNSPRSGGSNF. CDR3 nucleotides: TGTGCCAGCAGCAACTCCCCCCGTAGCGGGGGATCCAATTTC.

J is TRBJ2-7 and V is TRBV14; possibly TRBD2 for D (6 bases). The CDR3 is 15 residues long. Germline loops: CDR1 SGHDN, CDR2 FVKESK. V was trimmed by 1 base and J by 6 bases, leaving 16 bases between them. CDR3 protein: CASSQVSSGVLEQYF. CDR3 nucleotides: TGTGCCAGCAGCCAAGTCTCATCGGGAGTCCTCGAGCAGTACTTC.

This clone was observed once. The genes are TRBV13 and TRBJ2-1, with D tentatively TRBD1 (7 bases). Germline CDR1 and CDR2: PRHDT and FYEKMQ (reference sequence). V dropped 5 bases and J dropped 6 bases, with 17 bases sitting between them. This CDR3 has 15 amino acids. The CDR3 loop is CASSPGLDRINEQFF. CDR3 DNA sequence: TGTGCCAGCAGCCCGGGACTGGACAGGATCAATGAGCAGTTCTTC.

V usage is TRBV6-2 or TRBV6-3 and J usage is TRBJ1-2; no clear D gene. Trimming removed 3 bases at V and 7 bases at J, with 9 bases between. CDR1 is MNHEY and CDR2 is SVGEGT in the germline V gene. This CDR3 is built from 12 residues. CDR3 sequence: CASSYPESGYTF. CDR3 DNA sequence: TGTGCCAGCAGTTATCCCGAGAGTGGCTACACCTTC.

The rearrangement links TRBV15 to TRBJ1-2; D unresolved. Germline values: CDR1 LNHNV, CDR2 YYDKDF (reference sequence). V was cut by 1 base and J by 1 base, with 10 bases left in between. CDR3 length equals 15 residues. The CDR3 loop is CATSRVRESNYGYTF. The DNA of the CDR3 is TGTGCCACCAGCAGAGTGAGGGAAAGTAACTATGGCTACACCTTC. Based on the CDR3 plus reference TRBV15 and TRBJ1-2, the full variable domain is DAMVIQNPRYQVTQFGKPVTLSCSQTLNHNVMYWYQQKSSQAPKLLFHYYDKDFNNEADTPDNFQSRRPNTSFCFLDIRSPGLGDTAMYLCATSRVRESNYGYTFGSGTRLTVV.

This chain links TRBV2 with TRBJ1-1; TRBD1 matches at 7 bases. The CDR3 loop spans 14 amino acids. Germline CDR1 is SNHLY and CDR2 is FYNNEI. With V trimmed by 6 bases and J by 6 bases, 10 bases remained unmatched. The CDR3 DNA reads TGTGCCAGCAGCCTGGACAGGTCGGTCTCTGAAGCTTTCTTT. It encodes CASSLDRSVSEAFF.

The rearrangement uses TRBV6-1 and TRBJ1-3, with D maybe TRBD1 (5 bases). Trimming left V 3 bases short and J 4 bases short, with 19 bases between. This CDR3 is 17 amino acids long. Germline CDR1 MNHNS, CDR2 SASEGT. CDR3 nucleotide sequence: TGTGCCAGCAGTGATATTGGGTCGGCGGGGGAAGGAAACACCATATATTTT. This translates into CASSDIGSAGEGNTIYF.

This clone was counted between two and nine times. The chain carries TRBV7-2 and TRBJ1-2; 7 positions match TRBD1. V was pared by 5 bases and J by 6 bases, with 9 bases of the junction left unmatched. Per the germline V gene, CDR1 is SGHTA and CDR2 is FQGNSA. The CDR3 is 14 amino acids. The CDR3: CASSVNRGANGYTF. The CDR3 DNA follows: TGTGCCAGCAGCGTAAACAGGGGAGCGAATGGCTACACCTTC. The entire variable domain, with the rest obtained from reference TRBV7-2 and TRBJ1-2, is as follows: GAGVSQSPSNKVTEKGKDVELRCDPISGHTALYWYRQSLGQGLEFLIYFQGNSAPDKSGLPSDRFSAERTGGSVSTLTIQRTQQEDSAVYLCASSVNRGANGYTFGSGTRLTVV.

V gene TRBV7-2 combines with J gene TRBJ1-1; TRBD1 might be the D (5 bases). This CDR3 has 14 residues. Germline CDR1 and CDR2: SGHTA and FQGNSA. V lost 3 bases and J 3 bases, leaving 11 bases between the germline ends. The chain's CDR3 is CASSFTGGDTEAFF. DNA of the CDR3: TGTGCCAGCAGCTTTACGGGAGGGGACACTGAAGCTTTCTTT.

This chain uses TRBV19 with TRBJ2-5, with D perhaps matching TRBD2 (6 bases). From germline, CDR1 is LNHDA and CDR2 SQIVND (reference sequence). This CDR3 has 13 amino acids. V was trimmed by 6 bases and J by 1 base, leaving 9 bases between them. The chain's CDR3 is CASRGLIQETQYF. The CDR3 DNA reads TGTGCCAGTAGGGGACTTATCCAAGAGACCCAGTACTTC.

This clone was seen just once. The identical CDR3 is also encoded by other nucleotide sequences in the sample. The V gene is TRBV29-1, the J gene TRBJ2-7; the match to TRBD2 covers 14 bases. Per the germline V gene, CDR1 is SQVTM and CDR2 is ANQGSEA. The CDR3 spans 13 residues. Trimming removed 6 bases from V and 3 bases from J; junction bases left unmatched: 1. CDR3 nucleotide sequence: TGCAGCGTAGGGACTAGCGGGGGCTACGAGCAGTACTTC. It encodes CSVGTSGGYEQYF.

The table lists this clone with a count of one. The rearrangement links TRBV4-1 to TRBJ1-2; D is uncertain. The CDR3 is 13 amino acids. CDR1 and CDR2 from the germline V gene are MGHRA and YSYEKL. Trimming cost V 0 bases and J 7 bases, with 9 bases left between them. CDR3 protein: CASSQDREGGYTF. The DNA for the CDR3 is TGCGCCAGCAGCCAAGATCGGGAAGGTGGCTACACCTTC.

The V gene is TRBV29-1, the J gene TRBJ2-3; 7 positions match TRBD2. J gave up 5 bases and V 4 bases, and 0 bases lay outside the gene matches. Germline CDR1 reads SQVTM; CDR2 reads ANQGSEA. The CDR3 contains 11 residues. CDR3 in DNA: TGCAGCGTTGGGGAGGGAGATACGCAGTATTTT. Its translation is CSVGEGDTQYF.

The chain employs TRBV24-1 and TRBJ1-1; TRBD1 agrees at 7 bases. Trimming at V came to 11 bases and at J to 3 bases, leaving 5 bases not matched to a gene. Germline CDR1 and CDR2: KGHDR and SFDVKD. The CDR3 contains 12 residues. The CDR3 here is CAIKGQDTEAFF. Written as DNA, the CDR3 is TGTGCCATCAAAGGACAGGACACTGAAGCTTTCTTT.

V is TRBV27 and J is TRBJ2-1; 8 nucleotides line up with TRBD2. CDR3 size: 16 residues. The V and J ends lost 7 bases and 7 bases, in that order; junction bases with no gene match: 15. Germline CDR1 is MNHEY and CDR2 is SMNVEV (reference sequence). The CDR3 loop is CASTLAGRPANNEQFF. The CDR3 bases are TGTGCCAGCACCTTAGCGGGAAGGCCGGCTAATAATGAGCAGTTCTTC.

The rearrangement links TRBV4-3 to TRBJ2-5, with D unclear. CDR1 is LGHNA, CDR2 YSLEER, per germline. The CDR3 is 14 residues long. Trimming took off 2 bases at V and 5 bases at J, with 12 bases between the two ends. This chain's CDR3 is CASSQRSFGETQYF. Written as DNA, the CDR3 is TGCGCCAGCAGCCAACGATCGTTCGGGGAGACCCAGTACTTC.